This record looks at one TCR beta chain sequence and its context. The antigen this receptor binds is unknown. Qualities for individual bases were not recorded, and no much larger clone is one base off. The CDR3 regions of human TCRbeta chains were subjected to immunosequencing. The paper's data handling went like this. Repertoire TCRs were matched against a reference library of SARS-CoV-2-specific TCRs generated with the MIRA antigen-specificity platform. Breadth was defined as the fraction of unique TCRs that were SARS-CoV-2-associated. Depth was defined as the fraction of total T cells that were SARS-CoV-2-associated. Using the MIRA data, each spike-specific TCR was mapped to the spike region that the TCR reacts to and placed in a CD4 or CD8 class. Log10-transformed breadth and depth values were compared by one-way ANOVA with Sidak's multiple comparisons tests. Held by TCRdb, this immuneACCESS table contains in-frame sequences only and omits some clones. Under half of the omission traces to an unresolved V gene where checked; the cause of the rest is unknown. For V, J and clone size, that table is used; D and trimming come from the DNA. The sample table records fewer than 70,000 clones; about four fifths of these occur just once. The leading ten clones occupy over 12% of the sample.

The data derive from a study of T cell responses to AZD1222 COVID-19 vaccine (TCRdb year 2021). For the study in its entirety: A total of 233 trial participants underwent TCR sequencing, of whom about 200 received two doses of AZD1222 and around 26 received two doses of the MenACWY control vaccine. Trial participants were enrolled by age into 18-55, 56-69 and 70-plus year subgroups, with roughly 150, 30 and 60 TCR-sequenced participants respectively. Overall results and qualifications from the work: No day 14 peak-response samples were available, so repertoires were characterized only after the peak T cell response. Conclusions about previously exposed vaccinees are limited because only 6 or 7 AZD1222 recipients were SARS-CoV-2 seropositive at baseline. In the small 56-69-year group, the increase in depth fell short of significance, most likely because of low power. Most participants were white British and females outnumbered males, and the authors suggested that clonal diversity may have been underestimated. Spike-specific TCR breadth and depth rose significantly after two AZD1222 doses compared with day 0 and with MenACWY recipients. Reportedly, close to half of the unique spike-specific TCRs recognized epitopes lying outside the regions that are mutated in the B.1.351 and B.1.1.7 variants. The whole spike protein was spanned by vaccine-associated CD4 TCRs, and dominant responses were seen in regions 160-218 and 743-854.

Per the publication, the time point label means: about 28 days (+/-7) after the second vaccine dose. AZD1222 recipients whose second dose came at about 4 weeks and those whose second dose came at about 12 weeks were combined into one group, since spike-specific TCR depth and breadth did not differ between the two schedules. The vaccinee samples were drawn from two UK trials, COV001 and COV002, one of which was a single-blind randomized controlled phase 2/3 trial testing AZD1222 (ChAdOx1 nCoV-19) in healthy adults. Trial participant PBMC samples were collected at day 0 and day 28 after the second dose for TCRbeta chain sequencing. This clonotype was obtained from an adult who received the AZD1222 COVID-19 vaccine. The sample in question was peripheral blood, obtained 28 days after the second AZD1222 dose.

This receptor carries the CDR3 CASSPWTGTISNYGYTF. The DNA sequence reads TGTGCCAGCAGCCCCTGGACAGGCACCATTTCTAACTATGGCTACACCTTC. Here the chain combines TRBV7-2 and TRBJ1-2; 7 junctional bases match TRBD1. From the cysteine through the phenylalanine, the CDR3 covers 17 amino acids. Here the CDR3 DNA is all that survives: 51 bases in frame from base 1. In the germline V gene, CDR1 corresponds to SGHTA and CDR2 to FQGNSA. The germline V and J ends show losses of 5 bases and 0 bases respectively, and no gene match explains 12 bases of the junction.